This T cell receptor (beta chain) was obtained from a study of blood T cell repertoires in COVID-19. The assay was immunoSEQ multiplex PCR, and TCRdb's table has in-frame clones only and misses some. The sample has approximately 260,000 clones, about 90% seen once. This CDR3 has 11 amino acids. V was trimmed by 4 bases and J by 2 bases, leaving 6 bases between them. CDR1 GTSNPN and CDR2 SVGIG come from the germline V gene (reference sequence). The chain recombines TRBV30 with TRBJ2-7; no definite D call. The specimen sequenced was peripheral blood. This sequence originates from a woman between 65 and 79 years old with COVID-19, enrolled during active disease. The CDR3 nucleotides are TGTGCCTGGATGGGCACCTACGAGCAGTACTTC. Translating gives CAWMGTYEQYF.